These 20 T cell receptor beta chains originate from one sample sequenced in a study of cytomegalovirus exposure and HLA in healthy donors. PCR involved 60 Vbeta and 13 Jbeta primers. The table came from immunoSEQ multiplex PCR; TCRdb's copy has only in-frame clones and leaves some out. The repertoire holds roughly 140,000 clones, with approximately 81% as singletons. The sample consisted of PBMCs. These receptor sequences come from a boy aged 2 to 9 in good health and CMV-seronegative.

The CDR3 nucleotides read TGTGCCAGCAGCACTCGACTGAATAATTCACCCCTCCACTTT. It specifies CASSTRLNNSPLHF. The chain has TRBV7-9 and TRBJ1-6; the D is unclear. Germline assignment: CDR1 SEHNR and CDR2 FQNEAQ (reference sequence). This CDR3 spans 14 amino acids. The germline V and J ends were trimmed by 5 bases and 5 bases, with 10 bases remaining between them. Combining the CDR3 with reference TRBV7-9 and TRBJ1-6 gives the whole variable domain DTGVSQNPRHKITKRGQNVTFRCDPISEHNRLYWYRQTLGQGPEFLTYFQNEAQLEKSRLLSDRFSAERPKGSFSTLEIQRTEQGDSAMYLCASSTRLNNSPLHFGNGTRLTVT.

The chain has TRBV7-9 and TRBJ2-5, with D tentatively TRBD2 (5 bases). The CDR3 contains 17 residues. Trimming cost V 4 bases and J 5 bases, with 23 bases left between them. Germline V gene sequence: CDR1 SEHNR, CDR2 FQNEAQ (reference sequence). DNA of the CDR3: TGTGCCAGCAGCTCAAACCGAGTAATCCCGACGGGGGAGACCCAGTACTTC. This codes for CASSSNRVIPTGETQYF.

The chain carries TRBV5-8 and TRBJ2-7; weak D call: TRBD1 (5 bases). The CDR3 spans 14 residues. V shed 6 bases and J shed 4 bases, with 17 bases lying between them. The germline V gene encodes CDR1 SGHTS and CDR2 YDEGEE. The CDR3 region is CASTARQGWYEQYF. The CDR3 DNA reads TGTGCCAGCACCGCACGGCAGGGTTGGTACGAGCAGTACTTC.

The chain employs TRBV5-4 and TRBJ2-5; 9 nucleotides agree with TRBD1. J lost 4 bases, V lost 4 bases, and 14 bases had no gene match. The CDR3 is 17 residues long. Germline assignment: CDR1 SGHNT and CDR2 YYREEE (reference sequence). Written as DNA, the CDR3 is TGTGCCAGCAGCCTGATATCCGGGACAGGGAGAGGAGAGACCCAGTACTTC. It is translated as CASSLISGTGRGETQYF.

The chain joins TRBV25-1 to TRBJ2-6; 7 nucleotides match TRBD1. Germline V gene lookup returns CDR1 MGHDK and CDR2 SYGVNS. This CDR3 is 18 amino acids long. J was trimmed by 0 bases and V by 4 bases; bases with no gene match: 9. The CDR3 DNA reads TGTGCCAGCAGTGGCCAAGGACAGGCTTACTCTGGGGCCAACGTCCTGACTTTC. Amino acid sequence: CASSGQGQAYSGANVLTF.

The genes are TRBV6-1 and TRBJ2-1; maybe TRBD1 (6 bases). V lost 3 bases and J lost 10, with 19 bases in between. The length of the CDR3 is 15 residues. The germline CDR1 and CDR2 sequences are MNHNS and SASEGT. The chain's CDR3 is CASSEDRAWDLEQFF. The CDR3 DNA is TGTGCCAGCAGTGAGGACAGAGCTTGGGATTTAGAGCAGTTCTTC.

CDR3 protein: CASSLIQGRGEQYF. The CDR3 nucleotides read TGTGCCAGCAGCTTGATTCAGGGGAGGGGCGAGCAGTACTTC. The chain is built from TRBV5-4 and TRBJ2-7, with TRBD2 as a possible D gene (7 bases). Trimming pared 1 base from V and 6 bases from J, leaving 14 bases between. This CDR3 is built from 14 residues. CDR1 is SGHNT, CDR2 YYREEE, per germline (reference sequence).

The genes are TRBV5-6 and TRBJ2-5, with 7 bases identical to TRBD1. The CDR3 totals 14 residues. The V and J ends lost 2 bases and 5 bases, in that order; junction bases with no gene match: 6. Germline-derived CDR1 and CDR2 are SGHDT and YYEEEE. CDR3 region: CASSFLRGYETQYF. The CDR3, as DNA: TGTGCCAGCAGCTTCCTCAGGGGGTACGAGACCCAGTACTTC.

V usage is TRBV6-1 and J usage is TRBJ1-4; D not resolved. The CDR3 totals 14 residues. The germline V gene has CDR1 MNHNS and CDR2 SASEGT. The germline V and J ends were trimmed by 7 bases and 2 bases, with 11 bases remaining between them. The CDR3 region has the DNA TGTGCCAGCACCAGGAGGCACACTAATGAAAAACTGTTTTTT. It specifies CASTRRHTNEKLFF.

CDR3 protein: CASSLNLGQGGETQYF. CDR3 in DNA: TGCGCCAGCAGCTTGAATCTGGGACAGGGAGGGGAGACCCAGTACTTC. The chain recombines TRBV5-1 with TRBJ2-5; 9 positions match TRBD1. Germline trimming cut 1 base from V and 5 bases from J; bases unmatched to any gene: 9. Germline-derived CDR1 and CDR2 are SGHRS and YFSETQ. The CDR3 is 16 residues long.

The chain carries TRBV15 and TRBJ1-1; D might be TRBD1 (5 bases). Deletions cut 0 bases from V and 4 bases from J, with 9 bases between. CDR3 length: 14 residues. Germline V gene lookup returns CDR1 LNHNV and CDR2 YYDKDF (reference sequence). CDR3 sequence: CATSRDQGATEAFF. The CDR3 bases are TGTGCCACCAGCAGAGATCAGGGTGCCACTGAAGCTTTCTTT.

The chain has TRBV7-2 and TRBJ2-5; D remains ambiguous. The end of the DNA fits TRBJ2-7 better, so the J call may be wrong. The germline V gene has CDR1 SGHTA and CDR2 FQGNSA. The CDR3 length is 15 residues. CDR3 loop: CASSLALGSTYEQYF. The DNA for the CDR3 is TGTGCCAGCAGCTTAGCGCTAGGATCTACCTACGAGCAGTACTTC.

The chain recombines TRBV13 with TRBJ2-1, with TRBD2 matching 11 bases. Germline lookup yields CDR1 PRHDT and CDR2 FYEKMQ (reference sequence). The V and J ends lost 7 bases and 8 bases, in that order; junction bases with no gene match: 16. This CDR3 comprises 17 residues. The CDR3 reads CASTVTASGRSMDEQFF. The CDR3 DNA reads as TGTGCCAGCACCGTCACGGCTAGCGGGAGGTCCATGGATGAGCAGTTCTTC.

The chain uses TRBV4-1 and TRBJ2-7; 9 nucleotides line up with TRBD1. The germline gives CDR1 MGHRA, CDR2 YSYEKL. The CDR3 spans 14 residues. After removal of 4 bases from V and 4 bases from J, the junction contained 5 bases not matched to a gene. CDR3 coding DNA: TGCGCCAGCAGCCTTAGACAGGGGGTGTACGAGCAGTACTTC. Encoded protein: CASSLRQGVYEQYF.

The genes are TRBV5-6 and TRBJ2-3; D is unclear. The CDR3 is made up of 14 amino acids. Germline V CDR1 and CDR2: SGHDT, YYEEEE. V was cut by 2 bases and J by 2 bases, with 9 bases left in between. The CDR3 region is CASSLGRNTDTQYF. Written as DNA, the CDR3 is TGTGCCAGCAGCTTAGGCAGGAACACAGATACGCAGTATTTT.

The sample holds one count of this clone. CDR3 protein: CSVHRGLNNEQFF. As DNA, the CDR3 is TGCAGCGTCCACAGGGGATTGAACAATGAGCAGTTCTTC. V gene TRBV29-1 combines with J gene TRBJ2-1, with TRBD1 identical over 7 bases. The CDR3 covers 13 residues. V shed 6 bases, J shed 5 bases, and the junction held 7 bases outside the gene matches. Looked up from germline, CDR1 is SQVTM and CDR2 is ANQGSEA.

The genes are TRBV19 and TRBJ2-5, with D unresolved. Per germline, CDR1 LNHDA and CDR2 SQIVND (reference sequence). Trimming took off 4 bases at V and 4 bases at J, with 13 bases between the two ends. This CDR3 has 14 residues. CDR3 nucleotides: TGTGCCAGTAGTAGGTCCCGGGTTCGAGAGACCCAGTACTTC. Protein: CASSRSRVRETQYF.

The chain uses TRBV5-6 and TRBJ1-5; D may be TRBD1 (6 bases). The CDR3 consists of 14 residues. Trimming stripped 1 base from V and 6 bases from J, with 11 bases between. The germline V gene has CDR1 SGHDT and CDR2 YYEEEE. CDR3 in DNA: TGTGCCAGCAGCTTGACAGGGCATGTTCAGCCCCAGCATTTT. Amino acids: CASSLTGHVQPQHF.

The rearrangement links TRBV19 to TRBJ2-7; 8 nucleotides line up with TRBD2. The V gene's germline CDR1 is LNHDA and CDR2 SQIVND (reference sequence). V shed 9 bases, J shed 0 bases, and the junction held 13 bases outside the gene matches. There are 16 residues in the CDR3. CDR3 residues: CASPRGGVGGSYEQYF. The CDR3 DNA is TGTGCCAGCCCTCGGGGGGGTGTGGGGGGCTCCTACGAGCAGTACTTC.

V gene TRBV2 combines with J gene TRBJ2-7, with 7 positions matching TRBD1. V trimming: 6 bases; J trimming: 0 bases; junction bases outside the gene matches: 5. The germline V gene encodes CDR1 SNHLY and CDR2 FYNNEI. The CDR3 consists of 14 residues. CDR3 DNA: TGTGCCAGCAGAGGGACAGCCAGCTCCTACGAGCAGTACTTC. Its translation: CASRGTASSYEQYF.